This TCR beta chain is drawn from a study of cytotoxic CD8 clonotypes in ibrutinib-treated CLL. Study-level results: There were few public clonotypes, and on treatment they contracted or stayed stable.

CDR1 is MGHDK and CDR2 is SYGVNS in the germline V gene. The CDR3 sequence is 16 residues long. With 2 bases removed from V and 2 bases from J, the gap between germline ends came to 13 bases. Measured with immunoSEQ multiplex PCR; TCRdb has only the in-frame clones, and not every one. Here the sample spans hundreds of thousands of clones, about three quarters being singletons. The table lists this clone with a count of one. The antigen remains undetermined. The receptor's source is a human donor with chronic lymphocytic leukemia. The source was PBMCs, collected after 12 months of ibrutinib treatment. The chain combines TRBV25-1 with TRBJ1-5; tentatively, D is TRBD1 (5 bases). CDR3: CASSEVGGFGNQPQHF. CDR3 nucleotide sequence: TGTGCCAGCAGTGAAGTCGGGGGTTTCGGCAATCAGCCCCAGCATTTT. Using reference TRBV25-1 and TRBJ1-5 for the parts outside the CDR3, the full variable domain is EADIYQTPRYLVIGTGKKITLECSQTMGHDKMYWYQQDPGMELHLIHYSYGVNSTEKGDLSSESTVSRIRTEHFPLTLESARPSHTSQYLCASSEVGGFGNQPQHFGDGTRLSIL.